The clone carrying this T cell receptor (beta chain) appeared once. Method: immunoSEQ multiplex PCR; TCRdb's copy keeps in-frame clones and lacks some. Of fewer than 2,500 clones in the sample, 70% to 75% were seen once. Trimming left V 9 bases short and J 0 bases short, with 3 bases between. CDR3 size: 11 residues. From germline, CDR1 is MNHEY and CDR2 SMNVEV (reference sequence). These data belong to a study of somatic mutations in cytotoxic T cells in rheumatoid arthritis. The clonotype originates from a man between 65 and 85 years old with rheumatoid arthritis. The sample was CD8+ T cells sorted from blood, taken at a follow-up visit. J is TRBJ2-1 and V is TRBV27, with D hard to call. The CDR3 region is CASNSYNEQFF. In DNA, the CDR3 is TGTGCCAGTAACTCCTACAATGAGCAGTTCTTC.